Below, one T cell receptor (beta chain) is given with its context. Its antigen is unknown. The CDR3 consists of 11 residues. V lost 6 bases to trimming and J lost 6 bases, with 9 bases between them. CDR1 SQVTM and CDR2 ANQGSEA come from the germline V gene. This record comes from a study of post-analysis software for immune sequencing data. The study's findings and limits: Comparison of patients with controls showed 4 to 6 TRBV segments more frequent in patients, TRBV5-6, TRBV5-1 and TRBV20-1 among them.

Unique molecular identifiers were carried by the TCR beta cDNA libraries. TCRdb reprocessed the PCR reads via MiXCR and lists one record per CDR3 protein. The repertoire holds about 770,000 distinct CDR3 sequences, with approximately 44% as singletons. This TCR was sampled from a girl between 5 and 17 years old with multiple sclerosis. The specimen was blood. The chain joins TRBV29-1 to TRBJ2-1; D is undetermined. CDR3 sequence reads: CSVAASNEQFF. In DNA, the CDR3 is TGCAGCGTCGCGGCCAGCAATGAGCAGTTCTTC.